This T cell receptor beta chain is from a study of CD8+ T cells in alopecia areata. About the study: Once tofacitinib had been taken for 6 to 18 months, 6 months off drug followed.

V lost 8 bases and J lost 4, with 11 bases in between. The V gene's germline CDR1 is SQVTM and CDR2 ANQGSEA. The CDR3 contains 11 residues. Once RNA had been extracted, it was reverse transcribed into cDNA to act as the sequencing template. Clones were sequenced by immunoSEQ multiplex PCR, and TCRdb holds only the in-frame ones, with some missing. The sample lists approximately 110,000 clones; roughly 50% were seen once. Treatment of the sample: oral pan-JAK inhibitor, 5-10 mg twice daily. V usage is TRBV29-1 and J usage is TRBJ1-2, with D possibly being TRBD1 (6 bases). The clonotype comes from a human donor with alopecia areata. This specimen consisted of CD8+ T cells sorted from blood, obtained at week 24, from a patient treated with tofacitinib. CDR3 in DNA: TGCAGCTCAGGGGAGACCTATGGCTACACCTTC. Its protein is CSSGETYGYTF.